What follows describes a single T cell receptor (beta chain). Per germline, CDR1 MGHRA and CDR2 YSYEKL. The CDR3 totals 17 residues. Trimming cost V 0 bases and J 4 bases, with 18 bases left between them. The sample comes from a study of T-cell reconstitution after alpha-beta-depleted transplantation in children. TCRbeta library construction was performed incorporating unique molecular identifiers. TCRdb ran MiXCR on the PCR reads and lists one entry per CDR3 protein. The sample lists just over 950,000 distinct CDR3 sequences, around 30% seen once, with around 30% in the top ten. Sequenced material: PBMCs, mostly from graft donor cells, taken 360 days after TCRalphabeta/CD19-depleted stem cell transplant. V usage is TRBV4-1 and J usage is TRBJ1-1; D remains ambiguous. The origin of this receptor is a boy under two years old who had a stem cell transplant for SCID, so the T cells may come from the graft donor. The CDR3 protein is CASSQDSGLGVATEAFF. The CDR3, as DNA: TGCGCCAGCAGCCAAGATTCGGGCCTCGGGGTAGCCACTGAAGCTTTCTTT.